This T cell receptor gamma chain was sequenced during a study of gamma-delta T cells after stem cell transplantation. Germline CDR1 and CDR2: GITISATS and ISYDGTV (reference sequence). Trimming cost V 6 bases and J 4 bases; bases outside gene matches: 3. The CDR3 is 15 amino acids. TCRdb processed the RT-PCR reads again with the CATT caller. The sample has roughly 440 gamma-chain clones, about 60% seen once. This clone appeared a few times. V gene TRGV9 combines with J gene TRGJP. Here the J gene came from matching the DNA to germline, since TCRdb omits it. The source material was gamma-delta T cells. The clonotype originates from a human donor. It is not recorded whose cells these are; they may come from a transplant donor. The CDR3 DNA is TGTGCCTTGTGGAGTCAAGAGTTGGGCAAAAAAATCAAGGTATTT. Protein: CALWSQELGKKIKVF.